These 12 T cell receptor beta chains originate from one sample sequenced in a study of blood T cell repertoires in COVID-19. Measured with immunoSEQ multiplex PCR; TCRdb has only the in-frame clones, and not every one. Here the sample spans about 150,000 clones, around 85% being singletons. Sequencing was performed on PBMCs or T cells enriched from blood (not recorded which). These receptors all come from a woman aged 40 to 50 who had recovered from COVID-19.

The chain links TRBV2 to TRBJ1-5, with D possibly matching TRBD1 (6 bases). There are 13 residues in the CDR3. The ends were cut back, 4 bases at V and 7 bases at J, with 11 bases in the middle. Per germline, CDR1 SNHLY and CDR2 FYNNEI. The CDR3 spells CASSGEQGQPQHF. CDR3 nucleotides: TGTGCCAGCAGTGGGGAACAGGGCCAGCCCCAGCATTTT.

CDR3 sequence (DNA): TGTGCCAGTTCGCCGGGACAGGGGGTGGCATCGGGGTTCTTC. Its protein is CASSPGQGVASGFF. The chain combines TRBV6-5 with TRBJ2-1; 11 bases are shared with TRBD1. The length of the CDR3 is 14 residues. The V gene end was trimmed by 9 bases and the J gene end by 15 bases; junction bases not matched to a gene: 16. CDR1 MNHEY and CDR2 SVGAGI come from the germline V gene.

This clone was seen more than once but under ten times. The V gene is TRBV11-2, the J gene TRBJ2-4; 9 bases agree with TRBD1. Germline CDR1 reads SGHAT; CDR2 reads FQNNGV. The ends lost 5 bases at V and 5 bases at J; junction bases unmatched: 4. There are 14 residues in the CDR3. The chain's CDR3 is CASSRDRGENIQYF. The CDR3 DNA follows: TGTGCCAGCAGCCGAGACAGGGGGGAAAACATTCAGTACTTC.

The rearrangement uses TRBV5-4 and TRBJ2-3; 7 positions agree with TRBD2. V dropped 4 bases and J dropped 5; count of bases not matched to a gene: 13. CDR3 length: 16 residues. Germline V gives CDR1 SGHNT, CDR2 YYREEE (reference sequence). The CDR3 sequence is CASSPEPGGRRDTQYF. The CDR3 DNA follows: TGTGCCAGCAGCCCGGAGCCGGGAGGCAGGCGAGATACGCAGTATTTT.

V is TRBV2 and J is TRBJ2-1, with 7 bases aligning to TRBD1. This CDR3 has 13 amino acids. The V gene end was trimmed by 5 bases and the J gene end by 5 bases; junction bases not matched to a gene: 3. From germline, CDR1 is SNHLY and CDR2 FYNNEI. The DNA of the CDR3 is TGTGCCAGCAGTCGGGACAGAGACAATGAGCAGTTCTTC. Translated, it gives CASSRDRDNEQFF.

The CDR3 DNA reads as TGTGCCAGCAGCTTGGGGCGGAACTATGGCTACACCTTC. Protein product: CASSLGRNYGYTF. The gene calls are TRBV7-9 and TRBJ1-2; D is possibly TRBD1 (5 bases). The germline V gene encodes CDR1 SEHNR and CDR2 FQNEAQ (reference sequence). Deletions cut 3 bases from V and 2 bases from J, with 7 bases between. There are 13 residues in the CDR3.

V gene TRBV3-1 (or the pseudogene TRBV3-2) combines with J gene TRBJ2-7; TRBD1 aligns across 8 bases. Looked up from germline, CDR1 is LGHDT and CDR2 is YNNKEL (reference sequence). After removal of 5 bases from V and 2 bases from J, the junction contained 8 bases not matched to a gene. This CDR3 has 15 residues. In DNA form, the CDR3 reads TGTGCCAGCAGCACCGGGACAGGACTCCCCTACGAGCAGTACTTC. Residues: CASSTGTGLPYEQYF.

The J gene is TRBJ1-1, the V gene TRBV6-2 or TRBV6-3; 9 nucleotides line up with TRBD1. CDR1 is MNHEY and CDR2 is SVGEGT in the germline V gene. This CDR3 comprises 16 residues. Unmatched junction bases numbered 7, after V lost 5 bases and J lost 0 bases. The CDR3 DNA reads TGTGCCAGCAGTAACGGAGGGACAGGGATGAACACTGAAGCTTTCTTT. This encodes CASSNGGTGMNTEAFF.

The V gene is TRBV7-9, the J gene TRBJ1-3, with D perhaps TRBD1 (6 bases). V gave up 5 bases and J gave up 0 bases, with 17 bases separating them. Germline V gene lookup returns CDR1 SEHNR and CDR2 FQNEAQ (reference sequence). There are 17 residues in the CDR3. CDR3 amino acids: CASSAVRQEFSGNTIYF. The CDR3 nucleotides read TGTGCCAGCAGCGCGGTACGACAGGAATTCTCTGGAAACACCATATATTTT.

This chain links TRBV5-5 with TRBJ2-7; D perhaps matches TRBD2 (6 bases). The CDR3 totals 14 residues. Between the trimmed V and J ends, which lost 1 base and 7 bases, there was a span of 15 bases. Germline assignment: CDR1 SGHKS and CDR2 YYEKEE (reference sequence). This CDR3 reads CASSLQLGGGEQYF. CDR3 DNA: TGTGCCAGCAGCTTGCAGCTTGGGGGAGGTGAGCAGTACTTC. Looking up the rest from reference TRBV5-5 and TRBJ2-7 gives the full variable domain: DAGVTQSPTHLIKTRGQQVTLRCSPISGHKSVSWYQQVLGQGPQFIFQYYEKEERGRGNFPDRFSARQFPNYSSELNVNALLLGDSALYLCASSLQLGGGEQYFGPGTRLTVT.

The V and J genes are TRBV9 and TRBJ2-3; 8 positions agree with TRBD2. This CDR3 comprises 15 residues. Germline CDR1 reads SGDLS; CDR2 reads YYNGEE. V shed 3 bases and J 0 bases; nucleotides not matched to a gene: 3. CDR3 DNA sequence: TGTGCCAGCAGCGGCACTAGCGGTAGCACAGATACGCAGTATTTT. This encodes CASSGTSGSTDTQYF.

This chain joins TRBV5-1 and TRBJ1-1; D is possibly TRBD1 (5 bases). Germline V gene data show CDR1 as SGHRS and CDR2 as YFSETQ. V lost 1 base and J 1 base, leaving 11 bases between the germline ends. The CDR3 consists of 15 residues. CDR3 amino acids: CASSLYAGPNTEAFF. In nucleotides, the CDR3 is TGCGCCAGCAGCTTGTATGCAGGGCCGAACACTGAAGCTTTCTTT.